Given below is one T cell receptor (beta chain) in context. The antigen it binds to is not known. No quality values exist for individual bases; no much larger clone is one base distant. The record originates from a study of blood T cell repertoires in COVID-19 (dated by TCRdb to 2020 to 2021). Regarding the research as a whole: Collaborator samples came from the United States, Italy and Spain and covered acute and convalescent phases of COVID-19. The prospective study material was composed of cDNA or gDNA derived from T cells, B-cell-depleted T cells, or PBMCs. Subjects who had been exposed to COVID-19, were actively infected with it, or had recovered from it provided the deeply sampled blood TCRbeta repertoires that made up the dataset. The repertoires were made available in a free public database intended to serve as a resource for research on the immune response to SARS-CoV-2. Samples were obtained from the ongoing ImmuneRACE study (first 160 participants) and from over a thousand subjects provided by 6 global collaborators. The sample metadata nearly always contained a de-identified subject ID, COVID-19 status, age in years and sex. Where HLA class I and class II types were available, the types were taken from metadata supplied by the sample provider, not from assay-based typing. Overall results and qualifications from the work: The quantity of clinical and demographic metadata differed by source and by participant and was supplied without curation.

The collaborating institutions used their own protocols to collect whole blood in K2EDTA tubes. For TCRbeta analysis, collaborators shipped samples in one of three forms: frozen whole blood, isolated PBMCs, or DNA extracted from either of those sample types. TCRbeta CDR3 regions were amplified from genomic DNA using the immunoSEQ Assay, a bias-controlled multiplex PCR. Under the source paper's analysis protocol: Within the assay, amplification of reference gene primers was used to estimate how many nucleated cells each sample contained. Sequence reads were collapsed and filtered to measure the absolute abundance of every unique TCRbeta CDR3 rearrangement. Productive Simpson clonality was computed per sample as the square root of Simpson's diversity index over productive rearrangements. The source is immuneACCESS, and TCRdb retained only in-frame sequences with V and J called. Part of the clones is not carried over; for the studies checked, unresolved V genes explain less than half of this, and the remainder is unexplained. From that table come the V and J calls and clone size; the DNA was used to work out D and trimming. The sample includes 88,000 or so clones, with approximately 80% observed a single time. The ten largest clones represent about 9% of the sample.

The CDR3 starts with the cysteine, ends with the phenylalanine, and has 18 residues. Solely the CDR3 DNA is kept, with 54 bases framed from the first base. The sequence links TRBV21-1 to TRBJ2-1; the DNA was not used to check the table's D call, TRBD2. TRBV21-1 is labeled a pseudogene. Sequenced material: peripheral blood. This sequence was found in a human donor in a cohort sampled during active COVID-19. Here is the DNA: TGTGCCAGCAGCTCATCTGGGACTAGCGGGTACTCCTACAATGAGCAGTTCTTC. It translates to CASSSSGTSGYSYNEQFF.